Presented here are 3 T cell receptor beta chains from one specimen sequenced in a study of T cells in Graves' hyperthyroidism and ophthalmopathy. The TCR beta CDR3 regions underwent amplification using RNA transcripts as the source. In the first-round RT-PCR of the TCR CDR3, the HTBI primer set was used. TCRdb reanalysed the multiplex PCR reads using MiXCR and keeps one entry per CDR3 protein. The table shows about 580,000 distinct CDR3 sequences, with about 15% occurring only once. The sequencing input was blood. The origin of the receptors is a young woman with Graves' hyperthyroidism that later progressed to Graves' ophthalmopathy.

This clonotype was counted a single time. The CDR3 sequence: CAISEDRGWTEAFF. For the CDR3, the DNA is TGTGCCATCAGTGAAGACAGGGGATGGACTGAAGCTTTCTTT. V usage is TRBV10-3 and J usage is TRBJ1-1; TRBD1 aligns across 8 bases. The germline V gene has CDR1 ENHRY and CDR2 SYGVKD. V was pared by 3 bases and J by 5 bases, with 5 bases of the junction left unmatched. The CDR3 is 14 residues long.

This clonotype was seen only a few times. V gene TRBV5-1 combines with J gene TRBJ1-1, with no clear D. This CDR3 comprises 14 residues. The V and J ends lost 6 bases and 0 bases respectively, with 12 bases between them. Germline-derived CDR1 and CDR2 are SGHRS and YFSETQ. The DNA for the CDR3 is TGCGCCAGCACGCCAAACAGCTTGAACACTGAAGCTTTCTTT. It yields the protein CASTPNSLNTEAFF.

This clonotype was detected many times. The genes are TRBV6-2 or TRBV6-3 and TRBJ2-7; TRBD2 matches 14 bases. J gave up 7 bases and V 6 bases, and 11 bases lay outside the gene matches. Germline-derived CDR1 and CDR2 are MNHEY and SVGEGT. The CDR3 runs 16 residues. CDR3 nucleotide sequence: TGTGCCAGCAGGAAGACTAGCGGGAGGGCCCAAGGTGAGCAGTACTTC. Translated, it gives CASRKTSGRAQGEQYF.